The sequence of this T cell receptor (beta chain) was determined in a study of T cell responses to AZD1222 COVID-19 vaccine (dated by TCRdb to the early 2020s). Broadly, across the study: AZD1222 recipients with second doses at about 4 weeks or about 12 weeks were pooled, because spike-specific TCR depth and breadth did not differ between schedules. A total of approximately 240 trial participants underwent TCR sequencing, of whom nearly 210 had received two doses of AZD1222 and about 26 had received two doses of the MenACWY control vaccine. Trial participants were enrolled by age into 18-55, 56-69 and 70-plus year subgroups, with 148, 28 and 57 TCR-sequenced participants respectively.

Overall study outcomes, separate from this receptor: Vaccine-associated CD4 TCRs spanned the whole spike protein, with dominant responses in regions 160-218 and 743-854. Spike-specific TCR breadth and depth rose significantly after two AZD1222 doses compared with day 0 and with MenACWY recipients. Conclusions about previously exposed vaccinees are limited because only a handful of AZD1222 recipients were SARS-CoV-2 seropositive at baseline. In the small 56-69-year group, the increase in depth fell short of significance, most likely because of low power. Nearly half of unique spike-specific TCRs reportedly recognized epitopes outside regions mutated in the B.1.351 and B.1.1.7 variants. Because no samples from the day 14 peak response were available, repertoires could be characterized only after the peak T cell response. Most participants were white British and females outnumbered males, and the authors suggested that clonal diversity may have been underestimated.

As concerns this clone: The target of this receptor is not known. Nothing much larger sits one base from this clone, and base qualities are not available.

Trimmed from V: 6 bases; trimmed from J: 3 bases; junction bases lacking a gene match: 6. The CDR3 sequence holds 15 residues, the cysteine and phenylalanine included. The DNA shown is the 45-base CDR3, in frame from base 1. Based on the germline V gene (reference sequence), the CDR1 and CDR2 sequences are WNHNN and SYGVQD. The CDR3 regions of human TCRbeta chains were subjected to immunosequencing. Regarding the original processing steps: Repertoire TCRs were checked for matches against a reference library of SARS-CoV-2-specific TCRs that had been generated using the MIRA antigen-specificity platform. Breadth meant the fraction of unique TCRs that were SARS-CoV-2-associated, whereas depth meant the fraction of total T cells that were SARS-CoV-2-associated. Using the MIRA data, every spike-specific TCR was mapped to the spike region that the TCR reacted to and assigned to either a CD4 or a CD8 class. Log10-transformed breadth and depth values were compared by one-way ANOVA with Sidak's multiple comparisons tests. Held by TCRdb, this immuneACCESS table contains in-frame sequences only and omits some clones. Under half of the omission traces to an unresolved V gene where checked; the cause of the rest is unknown. V and J calls and clone size are copied from that table; D and trimming were computed from the DNA. This sample comprises 100,000 to 150,000 clones, around 90% of them detected only once. About 4.2% of the sample lies in the top ten.

In the paper's terms, the time point label means: baseline before first vaccination. Vaccinee samples came from UK trials COV001 and COV002, including a single-blind randomized controlled phase 2/3 trial of AZD1222 (ChAdOx1 nCoV-19) in healthy adults. Trial participant PBMC samples were collected at day 0 and day 28 after the second dose for TCRbeta chain sequencing. The rearrangement joined TRBV10-1 to TRBJ2-3, and 10 bases in between align with TRBD1. Specimen: peripheral blood, collected on day 0 of AZD1222 vaccination. This clonotype originated in an adult in good health. The sequenced DNA: TGCGCCAGCAGGGCCGGGACAGGGGAGACAGATACGCAGTATTTT. Translated, this gives CASRAGTGETDTQYF.